This TCR beta chain is from a study of shared clonotypes between healthy human individuals. Overall study results and limits: Only a few donors were included, so the genetic and exposure-history diversity represented was limited.

Remarks on this clone: Its specificity is unknown.

The authors distributed each subset's genomic DNA evenly over several immunoSEQ plates. Authors' methods: Junction-only sequences produced by ImmunoSEQ had no quality scores, so filtering differed. The method was immunoSEQ multiplex PCR; TCRdb's version includes in-frame clones alone and lacks a portion of them. Clonal size and the V and J genes are those of that table, whereas D and trimming came from the DNA. The data show about 470,000 clones, with around 75% seen just once and around 14% held by the top ten. This sequence was found in a woman in her thirties or forties in good health. Some clones in this sample may be carry-over from other donors' samples. The sample taken for sequencing was PBMCs.

CDR3 sequence: CASSLEGARNQPQHF. CDR3 sequence (DNA): TGTGCCAGCAGCCTAGAGGGGGCCCGCAATCAGCCCCAGCATTTT. V usage is TRBV7-2 and J usage is TRBJ1-5; 7 bases fit TRBD1. Germline CDR1 SGHTA, CDR2 FQGNSA. The CDR3 is made up of 15 amino acids. V shed 5 bases, J shed 2 bases, and the junction held 6 bases outside the gene matches.